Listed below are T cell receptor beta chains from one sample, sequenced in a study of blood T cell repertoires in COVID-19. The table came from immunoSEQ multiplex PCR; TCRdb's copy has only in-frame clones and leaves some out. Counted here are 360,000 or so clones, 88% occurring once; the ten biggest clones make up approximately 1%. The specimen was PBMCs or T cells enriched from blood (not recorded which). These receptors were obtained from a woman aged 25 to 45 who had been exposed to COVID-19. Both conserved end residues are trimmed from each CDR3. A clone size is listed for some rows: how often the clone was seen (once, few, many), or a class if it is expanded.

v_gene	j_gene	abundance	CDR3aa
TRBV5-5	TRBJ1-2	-	ASSPLDRGWYYGYT
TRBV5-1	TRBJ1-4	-	ASSSGQGGTNEKLF
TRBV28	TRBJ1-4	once	ASRVPGAGEKLF
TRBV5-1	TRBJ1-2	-	ASSLVDRNEYGYT
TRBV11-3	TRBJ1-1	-	ASSPHNRGGAF
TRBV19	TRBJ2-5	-	ASTPRTSDVETQY
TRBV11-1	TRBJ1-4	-	ASSSRQGNNEKLF
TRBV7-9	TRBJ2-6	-	ASSMGQGAGGANVLT
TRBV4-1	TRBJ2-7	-	ASSQPTPGLAGNYEQY
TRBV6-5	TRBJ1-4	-	ASRSHGTNEKLF
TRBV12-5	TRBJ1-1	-	ASGLAGSTEAF
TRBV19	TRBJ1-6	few	ASSSTGQGSSPLH
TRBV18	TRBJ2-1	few	ASSPNRDSYNEQF
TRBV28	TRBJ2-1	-	ASSLRGSYNEQF
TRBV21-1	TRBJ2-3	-	ASGFRGLAGVGPADTQY
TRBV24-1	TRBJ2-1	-	ATMGQVPYNEQF
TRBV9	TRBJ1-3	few	ASSPRGWASGNTIY
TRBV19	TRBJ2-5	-	ASSIWAETGGTQY
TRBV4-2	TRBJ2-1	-	ASSHTGAGVADEQF
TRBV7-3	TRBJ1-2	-	ASSLGPGFYGYT
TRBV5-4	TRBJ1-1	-	ASSLASYTEAF
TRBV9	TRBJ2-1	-	ASSAGTSGPYNEQF
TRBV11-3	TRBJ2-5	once	ASSLASHREETQY
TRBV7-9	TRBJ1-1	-	ASSPGGYTEAF
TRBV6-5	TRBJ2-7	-	ASSYEGRRYEQY
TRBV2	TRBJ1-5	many	ASSELGVNQPQH
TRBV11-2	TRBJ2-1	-	ASRPSGSNNEQF
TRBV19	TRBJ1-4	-	ASSWGQVEKLF
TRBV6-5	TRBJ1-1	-	ASSTGFGTEAF
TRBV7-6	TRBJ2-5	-	ASSARTGSETQY
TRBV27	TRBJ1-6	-	ASTWEGGFSGGSPLH
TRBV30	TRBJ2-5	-	AWRPGGRRETQY
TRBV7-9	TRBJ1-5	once	ASSLQGPRDQPQH
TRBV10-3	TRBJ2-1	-	AISPTSGKEGEQF
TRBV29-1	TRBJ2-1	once	SVEGLAPNPSYNEQF
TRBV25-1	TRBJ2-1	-	ASSQAPRQGSSYNEQF
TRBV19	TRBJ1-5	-	ASRPPGHLNQPQH
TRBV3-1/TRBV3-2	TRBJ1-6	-	ASSGDSPLH
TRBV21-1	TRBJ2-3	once	ASSKAGLAGGPGTDTQY
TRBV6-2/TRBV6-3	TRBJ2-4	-	ASSYLGRSGKNIQY
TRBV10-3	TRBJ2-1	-	AISYREQANEQF
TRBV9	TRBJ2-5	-	ASSVGTGQQETQY
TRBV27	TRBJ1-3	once	ASSSRTEASGNTIY
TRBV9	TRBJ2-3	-	ASSVSAVDTDTQY
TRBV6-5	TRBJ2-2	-	ASLERYTGELF
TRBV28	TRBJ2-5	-	ASRSGGGETQY
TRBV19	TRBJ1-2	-	ASSETRGHGYGYT
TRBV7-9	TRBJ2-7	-	ASSPRQGSYEQY
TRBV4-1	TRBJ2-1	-	ASSHPGTSGRASSYNEQF
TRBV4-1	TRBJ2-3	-	ASSGGHNIFADTQY
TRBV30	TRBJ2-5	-	AWSGDRAETQY
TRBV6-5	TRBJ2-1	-	ASKVAGLDEQF
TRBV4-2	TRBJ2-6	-	ASSQEGLAGASGANVLT
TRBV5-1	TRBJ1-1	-	ASDRTGNGNTEAF